The 15 T cell receptor beta chains in this list originate from one sample, sequenced in a study of T cell responses to AZD1222 COVID-19 vaccine. Assay: immunoSEQ multiplex PCR; the TCRdb copy retains only in-frame clones and omits some. The repertoire holds around 120,000 clones, 85% to 90% seen once, with 25% to 30% in the top ten. Sequenced here: peripheral blood, sampled on day 0 of AZD1222 vaccination. The receptors originated from an adult in good health.

The chain has TRBV7-2 and TRBJ1-1; the D gene is possibly TRBD1 (5 bases). CDR1 and CDR2 (germline): SGHTA, FQGNSA. The CDR3 runs 17 residues. Deletions cut 0 bases from V and 1 base from J, with 15 bases between. The CDR3 DNA reads TGTGCCAGCAGCTTAGCGGCAGGAAACAGGCCGAACACTGAAGCTTTCTTT. Its protein is CASSLAAGNRPNTEAFF.

This clone was observed a few times. This chain joins TRBV10-3 and TRBJ1-2; the D is unclear. CDR3 length equals 15 residues. Germline assignment: CDR1 ENHRY and CDR2 SYGVKD. V dropped 0 bases and J dropped 2 bases, with 10 bases sitting between them. CDR3 coding DNA: TGTGCCATCAGTGAGTCTGAGTCTTTCAACTATGGCTACACCTTC. This sequence encodes CAISESESFNYGYTF.

J is TRBJ2-2 and V is TRBV19; D uncertain. Germline loops: CDR1 LNHDA, CDR2 SQIVND (reference sequence). The length of the CDR3 is 12 residues. Trimming removed 3 bases from V and 3 bases from J, with 2 bases in between. The CDR3 reads CASSMDTGELFF. The CDR3 DNA reads as TGTGCCAGTAGTATGGACACCGGGGAGCTGTTTTTT.

Only one count was recorded for this clone. The chain links TRBV7-9 to TRBJ2-6; 12 nucleotides align to TRBD1. The J segment lost 2 bases and the V segment lost 4 bases, leaving 6 bases of the junction unmatched. This CDR3 is 18 amino acids long. Germline values: CDR1 SEHNR, CDR2 FQNEAQ (reference sequence). The CDR3 is CASSSWDRGLAGANVLTF. Here the CDR3 DNA reads TGTGCCAGCAGCTCCTGGGACAGGGGGCTAGCTGGGGCCAACGTCCTGACTTTC.

This clone has a handful of counts. This CDR3 is CASSPGQGGSYEQYF. CDR3 in DNA: TGTGCCAGCTCACCCGGACAGGGAGGCTCCTACGAGCAGTACTTC. The rearrangement joins TRBV18 to TRBJ2-7, with 8 bases that match TRBD1. The CDR3 is made up of 15 amino acids. CDR1 and CDR2 from the germline V gene are KGHSH and LQKENI. V lost 3 bases, J lost 0 bases, and 4 bases stayed unmatched.

This chain joins TRBV7-8 and TRBJ2-3; TRBD2 agrees at 14 bases. V was pared by 1 base and J by 10 bases, with 4 bases of the junction left unmatched. This CDR3 spans 15 amino acids. The germline V gene encodes CDR1 SGHVS and CDR2 FQNEAQ. In DNA form, the CDR3 reads TGTGCCAGCAGCTTAGTGGGGACTAGCGGGAGCGCGCAGTATTTT. Translation gives CASSLVGTSGSAQYF.

The chain is built from TRBV9 and TRBJ2-5; D unclear. V was cut by 0 bases and J by 5 bases, with 11 bases left in between. CDR1 SGDLS and CDR2 YYNGEE come from the germline V gene. This CDR3 region has 14 residues. The chain's CDR3 is CASSVGGVWETQYF. CDR3 in DNA: TGTGCCAGCAGCGTAGGGGGTGTCTGGGAGACCCAGTACTTC.

The V and J genes are TRBV11-1 and TRBJ1-1; no firm D call. Trimming stripped 1 base from V and 1 base from J, with 7 bases between. Germline-derived CDR1 and CDR2 are SGHAT and FQDESV (reference sequence). This CDR3 contains 14 residues. The CDR3: CASSLGQTNTEAFF. CDR3 bases: TGTGCCAGCAGCTTAGGGCAGACGAACACTGAAGCTTTCTTT.

V gene TRBV5-5 combines with J gene TRBJ2-2; no reliable D call. Per germline, CDR1 SGHKS and CDR2 YYEKEE (reference sequence). This CDR3 region has 14 residues. Trimming stripped 6 bases from V and 1 base from J, with 10 bases between. The CDR3 nucleotides read TGTGCCAGCAAGGGTCCGGGGAACACCGGGGAGCTGTTTTTT. It encodes CASKGPGNTGELFF.

This rearrangement joins TRBV5-6 to TRBJ1-4; a weak D match, TRBD1 (5 bases). Trimming pared 4 bases from V and 5 bases from J, leaving 15 bases between. CDR3 length: 15 residues. Germline CDR1 is SGHDT and CDR2 is YYEEEE. CDR3 protein: CASSRNGASNEKLFF. CDR3 bases: TGTGCCAGCAGCCGTAACGGGGCCTCAAATGAAAAACTGTTTTTT.

The gene calls are TRBV2 and TRBJ1-5; 7 bases line up with TRBD1. The germline V gene has CDR1 SNHLY and CDR2 FYNNEI. V was clipped by 5 bases and J by 6 bases; unmatched bases: 4. This CDR3 is built from 13 residues. CDR3 coding DNA: TGTGCCAGCAGTAATAACAGGGGTCAGCCCCAGCATTTT. It is translated as CASSNNRGQPQHF.

This clone has only one observation. CDR3 loop: CASSLGRSNEQFF. The DNA of the CDR3 is TGTGCCAGCAGCTTAGGGCGGTCCAATGAGCAGTTCTTC. The gene calls are TRBV5-6 and TRBJ2-1, with unresolved D. The CDR3 is made up of 13 amino acids. V was trimmed by 2 bases and J by 6 bases, leaving 9 bases between them. Germline-derived CDR1 and CDR2 are SGHDT and YYEEEE.

This clone has a single count. The chain joins TRBV7-2 to TRBJ1-6; tentatively, D is TRBD1 (6 bases). The CDR3 sequence is 17 residues long. Germline CDR1 reads SGHTA; CDR2 reads FQGNSA. V was clipped by 5 bases and J by 4 bases, with 18 bases between them. The CDR3 spells CASSAAGGGKYNSPLHF. CDR3 DNA: TGTGCCAGCAGCGCGGCGGGAGGGGGGAAGTATAATTCACCCCTCCACTTT.

The chain couples TRBV3-1 (or the pseudogene TRBV3-2) to TRBJ2-5; 9 positions agree with TRBD1. This CDR3 is 15 amino acids long. Germline CDR1 reads LGHDT; CDR2 reads YNNKEL (reference sequence). J was trimmed by 1 base and V by 4 bases; bases with no gene match: 4. CDR3 coding DNA: TGTGCCAGCAGCCCCTCGGGACAGGGCCAAGAGACCCAGTACTTC. It encodes CASSPSGQGQETQYF.

The V call is TRBV5-1, the J call TRBJ2-7, with 8 bases matching TRBD1. Germline values: CDR1 SGHRS, CDR2 YFSETQ. V lost 4 bases and J lost 3; bases outside the gene matches: 6. CDR3 length: 14 amino acids. CDR3 sequence: CASSAGQVDYEQYF. CDR3 bases: TGCGCCAGCAGCGCGGGACAGGTAGACTACGAGCAGTACTTC. Combining the CDR3 with reference TRBV5-1 and TRBJ2-7 gives the whole variable domain KAGVTQTPRYLIKTRGQQVTLSCSPISGHRSVSWYQQTPGQGLQFLFEYFSETQRNKGNFPGRFSGRQFSNSRSEMNVSTLELGDSALYLCASSAGQVDYEQYFGPGTRLTVT.